This TCR beta chain was profiled in a study of cytomegalovirus exposure and HLA in healthy donors. The PCR was carried out with 60 Vbeta primers and 13 Jbeta primers. Clones were sequenced by immunoSEQ multiplex PCR, and TCRdb holds only the in-frame ones, with some missing. The repertoire holds approximately 100,000 clones, 75% to 85% seen once, with roughly 4% in the top ten. About this clone itself: Its specificity is not known.

J lost 0 bases, V lost 4 bases, and 5 bases had no gene match. This CDR3 contains 15 residues. Germline CDR1 reads SGDLS; CDR2 reads YYNGEE. The donors comprised healthy bone marrow donors. Whole-study results and caveats: HLA-A and HLA-B allele assignments for most subjects were reportedly predicted accurately using TCR beta sequences. Most TCR beta V segments were productive about 90% or about 30% of the time in an earlier analysis. Presence/absence analyses assumed roughly uniform sequencing depth across donors.

The rearrangement uses TRBV9 and TRBJ1-1; 8 bases agree with TRBD1. Material for sequencing was PBMCs. The receptor was isolated from a female donor in good health and CMV-seropositive. The CDR3 bases are TGTGCCAGCAGCAAGACAGGGGCGATGAACACTGAAGCTTTCTTT. Translation: CASSKTGAMNTEAFF. Variable domain in full (rest from reference TRBV9 and TRBJ1-1): DSGVTQTPKHLITATGQRVTLRCSPRSGDLSVYWYQQSLDQGLQFLIQYYNGEERAKGNILERFSAQQFPDLHSELNLSSLELGDSALYFCASSKTGAMNTEAFFGQGTRLTVV.